The present T cell receptor (beta chain) was sequenced within a study of T cell responses to AZD1222 COVID-19 vaccine. Study information: Doses given second, at about 4 or about 12 weeks, were pooled.

Study results and caveats: Across spike, vaccine-associated CD4 TCRs were found, dominant at 160-218 and 743-854. White British donors predominated, females outnumbered males, and clonal diversity was possibly underestimated. Breadth and depth of Spike-specific TCRs rose after two AZD1222 doses.

The CDR3 has 15 residues. The germline V gene encodes CDR1 SGHTA and CDR2 FQGNSA. Profiled with immunoSEQ multiplex PCR; TCRdb holds only in-frame clones, not every one. The sample yields roughly 150,000 clones, roughly 92% seen once. Note on this clone: Its target is unknown. The junction does not match germline at one end; this may be a read error.

The chain employs TRBV7-2 and TRBJ2-1, with a weak D call TRBD2 (6 bases). The source was peripheral blood, collected on day 0 of AZD1222 vaccination. This receptor was obtained from an adult in good health. CDR3: CASRLGGDLYNEQFF. DNA of the CDR3: TGTGCCAGCAGGTTAGGAGGGGACTTGTACAATGAGCAGTTCTTC.